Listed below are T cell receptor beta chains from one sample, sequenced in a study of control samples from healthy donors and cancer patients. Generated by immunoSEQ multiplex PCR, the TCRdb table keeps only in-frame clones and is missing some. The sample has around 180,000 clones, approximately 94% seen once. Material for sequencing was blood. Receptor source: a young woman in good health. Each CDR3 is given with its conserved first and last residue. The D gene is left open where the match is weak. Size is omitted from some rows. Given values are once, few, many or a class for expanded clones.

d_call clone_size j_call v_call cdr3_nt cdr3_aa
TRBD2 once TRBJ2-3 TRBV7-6 TGTGCCAGCAGCGGTCGAAGGGGGCCGGGACTAGCGGGAGGGCCGGAAGATACGCAGTATTTT CASSGRRGPGLAGGPEDTQYF
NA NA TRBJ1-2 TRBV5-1 TGCGCCAGCAGCGCTGGTTGGGGGGCTGACTATGGCTACACCTTC CASSAGWGADYGYTF
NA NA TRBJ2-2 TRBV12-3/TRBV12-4 TGTGCCAGCAATGAGGGCGCGACCGGGGAGCTGTTTTTT CASNEGATGELFF
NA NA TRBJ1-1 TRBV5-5 TGTGCCAGCAGCTTGTTACAAACTGAAGCTTTCTTT CASSLLQTEAFF
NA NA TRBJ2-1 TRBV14 TGTGCCAGCAGCTTACGACAGGAGCAGTTCTTC CASSLRQEQFF
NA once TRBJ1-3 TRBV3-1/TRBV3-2 TGTGCCAGCAGATACAGCTCTGGAAACACCATATATTTT CASRYSSGNTIYF
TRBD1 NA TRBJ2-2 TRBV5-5 TGTGCCAGCCGAGGACAGGGGTTCCCCGGGGAGCTGTTTTTT CASRGQGFPGELFF
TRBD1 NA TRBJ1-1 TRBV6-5 TGTGCCATTTCTCCAGGGGGCATGACTGAAGCTTTCTTT CAISPGGMTEAFF
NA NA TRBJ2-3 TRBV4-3 TGCGCCACACAAGGGAGTAAGTTTGGAGATACGCAGTATTTT CATQGSKFGDTQYF
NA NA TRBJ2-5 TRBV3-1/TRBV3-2 TGTGCCAGCAGCCAAGCAGAGACCCAGTACTTC CASSQAETQYF
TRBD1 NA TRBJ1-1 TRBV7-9 TGTGCCAGCAGCATGGGACAGGGGCAAACTGAAGCTTTCTTT CASSMGQGQTEAFF
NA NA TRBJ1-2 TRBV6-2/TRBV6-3 TGTGCCAGCAGTAGAGGCAGTGATGGCTACACCTTC CASSRGSDGYTF
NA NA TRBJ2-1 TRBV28 TGTGCCAGCGGGGAGGGGGCCTACAATGAGCAGTTCTTC CASGEGAYNEQFF
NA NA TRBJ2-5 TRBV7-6 TGTGCCAGCACCAGGACGGAGCAAGAGACCCAGTACTTC CASTRTEQETQYF
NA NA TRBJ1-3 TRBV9 TGTGCCAGCAGCCCCTCGGGGGGTCGACGAAACACCATATATTTT CASSPSGGRRNTIYF
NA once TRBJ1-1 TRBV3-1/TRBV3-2 TGTGCCAGCAGCCAGAGAACCACTGAAGCTTTCTTT CASSQRTTEAFF
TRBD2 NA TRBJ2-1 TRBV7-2 TGTGCCAGCAGCTTAAGGAGCGGGGGGGGACATGAGCAGTTCTTC CASSLRSGGGHEQFF
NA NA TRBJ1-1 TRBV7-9 TGTGCCAGCAGTTTACGGGGGACTGAAGCTTTCTTT CASSLRGTEAFF
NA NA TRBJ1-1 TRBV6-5 TGTGCCAGCAGTTATGGGGAAAACACTGAAGCTTTCTTT CASSYGENTEAFF
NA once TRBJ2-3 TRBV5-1 TGCGCCAGCAGCTCCGGTGGAGATACGCAGTATTTT CASSSGGDTQYF
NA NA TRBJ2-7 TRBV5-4 TGTGCCAGCAGCTTGAAAGGACGTGCTAACTACGAGCAGTACTTC CASSLKGRANYEQYF
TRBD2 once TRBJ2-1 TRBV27 TGTGCCAGCAGTCTAGTGCGGGCCGCGGGAGTAAATGAGCAGTTCTTC CASSLVRAAGVNEQFF
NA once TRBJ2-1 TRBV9 TGTGCCAGCAGCGCCCGGGACCCCCTCTACAATGAGCAGTTCTTC CASSARDPLYNEQFF
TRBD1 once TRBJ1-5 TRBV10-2 TGCGCCAGCAGTAAAGACAGGGTCGGTCAGCCCCAGCATTTT CASSKDRVGQPQHF
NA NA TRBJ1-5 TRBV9 TGTGCCAGCAGCGTAAACCCTGACAATCAGCCCCAGCATTTT CASSVNPDNQPQHF
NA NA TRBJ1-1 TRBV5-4 TGTGCCAGCAGCTTGGCCTACCATAGGGACACTGAAGCTTTCTTT CASSLAYHRDTEAFF
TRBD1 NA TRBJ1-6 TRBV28 TGTGCCAGCACTCTTGACAGGGACTATAATTCACCCCTCCACTTT CASTLDRDYNSPLHF
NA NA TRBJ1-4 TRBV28 TGTGCCAGCATAGAGGGGCCCGGTGAAAAACTGTTTTTT CASIEGPGEKLFF
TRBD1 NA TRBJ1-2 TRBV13 TGTGCCAGCAGCTTTAGAAACCCCTCACAGGGGGTAGGCTATGGCTACACCTTC CASSFRNPSQGVGYGYTF
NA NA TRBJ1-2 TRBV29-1 TGCAGCGACCGAAGTGTGGGGACTAACTATGGCTACACCTTC CSDRSVGTNYGYTF
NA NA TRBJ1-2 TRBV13 TGTGCCAGCAGCTTAGGACGTTCGTATGGCTACACCTTC CASSLGRSYGYTF
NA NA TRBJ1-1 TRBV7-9 TGTGCCAGCAGCTTCCCTCCTGAGAAGGGGGGTATCGGAGCTTTCTTT CASSFPPEKGGIGAFF
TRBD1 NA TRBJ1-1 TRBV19 TGTGCCAGTACGGACAGGGCGGGCTTAGTGGGCACTGAAGCTTTCTTT CASTDRAGLVGTEAFF
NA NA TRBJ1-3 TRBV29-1 TGCAGCGTCTTGGACGTCTCTGGAAACACCATATATTTT CSVLDVSGNTIYF